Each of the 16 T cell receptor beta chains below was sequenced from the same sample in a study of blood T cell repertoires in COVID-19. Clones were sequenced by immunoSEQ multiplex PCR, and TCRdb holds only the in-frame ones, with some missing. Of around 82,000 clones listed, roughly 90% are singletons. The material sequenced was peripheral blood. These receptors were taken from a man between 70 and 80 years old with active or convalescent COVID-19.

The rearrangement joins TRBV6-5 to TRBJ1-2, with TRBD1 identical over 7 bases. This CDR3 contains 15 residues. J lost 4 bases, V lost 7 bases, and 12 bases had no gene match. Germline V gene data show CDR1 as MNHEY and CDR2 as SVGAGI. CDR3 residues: CASKNSWWDSYGYTF. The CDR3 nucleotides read TGTGCCAGCAAAAACAGTTGGTGGGACAGCTATGGCTACACCTTC.

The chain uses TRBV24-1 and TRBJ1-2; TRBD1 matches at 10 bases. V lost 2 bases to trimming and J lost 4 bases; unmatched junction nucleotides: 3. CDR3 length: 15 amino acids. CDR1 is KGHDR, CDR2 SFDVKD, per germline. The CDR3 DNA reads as TGTGCCACCAGTGATTCGACAGGGGGCATCTATGGCTACACCTTC. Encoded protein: CATSDSTGGIYGYTF.

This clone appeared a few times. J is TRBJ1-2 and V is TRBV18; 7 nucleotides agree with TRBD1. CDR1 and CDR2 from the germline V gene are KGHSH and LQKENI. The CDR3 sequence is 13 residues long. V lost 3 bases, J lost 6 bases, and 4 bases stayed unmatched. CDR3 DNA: TGTGCCAGCTCACCTACAGGGGTCGATGGCTACACCTTC. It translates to CASSPTGVDGYTF. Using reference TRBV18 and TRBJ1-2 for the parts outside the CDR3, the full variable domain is NAGVMQNPRHLVRRRGQEARLRCSPMKGHSHVYWYRQLPEEGLKFMVYLQKENIIDESGMPKERFSAEFPKEGPSILRIQQVVRGDSAAYFCASSPTGVDGYTFGSGTRLTVV.

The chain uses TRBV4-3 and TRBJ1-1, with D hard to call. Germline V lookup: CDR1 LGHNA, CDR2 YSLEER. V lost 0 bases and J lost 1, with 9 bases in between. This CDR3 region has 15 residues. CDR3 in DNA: TGCGCCAGCAGCCAAGAGGGCTACGGGAACACTGAAGCTTTCTTT. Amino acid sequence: CASSQEGYGNTEAFF.

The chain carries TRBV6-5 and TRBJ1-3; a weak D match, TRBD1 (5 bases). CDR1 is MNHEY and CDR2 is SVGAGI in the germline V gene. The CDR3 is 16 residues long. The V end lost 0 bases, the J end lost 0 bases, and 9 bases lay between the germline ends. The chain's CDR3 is CASSYSQTDSGNTIYF. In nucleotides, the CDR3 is TGTGCCAGCAGTTACTCCCAGACAGACTCTGGAAACACCATATATTTT.

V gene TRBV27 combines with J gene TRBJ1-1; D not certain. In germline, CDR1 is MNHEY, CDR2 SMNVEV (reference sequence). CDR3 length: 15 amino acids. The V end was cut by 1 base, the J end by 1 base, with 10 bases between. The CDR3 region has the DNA TGTGCCAGCAGTTTATTTGGGAGTTCGAACACTGAAGCTTTCTTT. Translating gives CASSLFGSSNTEAFF.

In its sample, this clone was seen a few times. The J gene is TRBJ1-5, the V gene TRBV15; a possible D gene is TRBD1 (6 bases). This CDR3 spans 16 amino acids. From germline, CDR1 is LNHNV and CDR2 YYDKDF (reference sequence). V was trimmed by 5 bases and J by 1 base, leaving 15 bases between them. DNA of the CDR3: TGTGCCACCAGCCCCCGAGGGGGAGAAAGCAATCAGCCCCAGCATTTT. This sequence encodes CATSPRGGESNQPQHF.

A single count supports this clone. The CDR3 is CASSSLPGEGRSYNEQFF. CDR3 DNA: TGTGCCAGCAGCTCACTCCCCGGGGAGGGTCGTTCCTACAATGAGCAGTTCTTC. V is TRBV7-9 and J is TRBJ2-1, with TRBD2 matching over 7 bases. Per the germline V gene, CDR1 is SEHNR and CDR2 is FQNEAQ (reference sequence). J was trimmed by 1 base and V by 4 bases; bases with no gene match: 13. The CDR3 runs 18 residues.

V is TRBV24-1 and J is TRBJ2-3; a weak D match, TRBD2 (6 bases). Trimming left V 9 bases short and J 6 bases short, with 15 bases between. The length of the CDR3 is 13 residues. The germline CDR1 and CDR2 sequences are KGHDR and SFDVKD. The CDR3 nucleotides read TGTGCCACCGGAGCAGGGAGGAGTGATACGCAGTATTTT. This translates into CATGAGRSDTQYF.

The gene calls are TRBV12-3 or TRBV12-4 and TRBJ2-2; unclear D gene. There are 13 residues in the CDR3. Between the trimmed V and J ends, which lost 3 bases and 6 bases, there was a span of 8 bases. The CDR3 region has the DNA TGTGCCAGCAGTTTTCTGTTCGCCGGGGAGCTGTTTTTT. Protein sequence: CASSFLFAGELFF.

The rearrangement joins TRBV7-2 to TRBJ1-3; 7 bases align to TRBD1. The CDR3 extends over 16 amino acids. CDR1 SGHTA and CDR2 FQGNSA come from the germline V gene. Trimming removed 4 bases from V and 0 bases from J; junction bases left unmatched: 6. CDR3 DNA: TGTGCCAGCAGCTACGGGACAGTCTTCTCTGGAAACACCATATATTTT. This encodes CASSYGTVFSGNTIYF.

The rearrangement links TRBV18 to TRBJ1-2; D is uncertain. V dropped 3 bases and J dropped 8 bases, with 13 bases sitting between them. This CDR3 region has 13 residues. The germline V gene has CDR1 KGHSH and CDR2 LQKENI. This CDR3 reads CASSPLEGFGYTF. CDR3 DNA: TGTGCCAGCTCACCCCTCGAGGGTTTCGGCTACACCTTC.

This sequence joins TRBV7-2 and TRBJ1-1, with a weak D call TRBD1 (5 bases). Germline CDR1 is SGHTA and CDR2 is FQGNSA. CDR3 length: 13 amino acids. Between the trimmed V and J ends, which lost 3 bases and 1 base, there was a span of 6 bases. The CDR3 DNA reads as TGTGCCAGCAGCTTGCAGGGGAACACTGAAGCTTTCTTT. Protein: CASSLQGNTEAFF.

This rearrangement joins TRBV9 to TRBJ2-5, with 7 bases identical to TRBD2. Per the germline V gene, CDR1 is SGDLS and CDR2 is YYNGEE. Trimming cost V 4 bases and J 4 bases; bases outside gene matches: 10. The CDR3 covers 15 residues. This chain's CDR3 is CASSSGGGERETQYF. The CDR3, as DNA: TGTGCCAGCAGCTCGGGGGGAGGGGAGAGAGAGACCCAGTACTTC.

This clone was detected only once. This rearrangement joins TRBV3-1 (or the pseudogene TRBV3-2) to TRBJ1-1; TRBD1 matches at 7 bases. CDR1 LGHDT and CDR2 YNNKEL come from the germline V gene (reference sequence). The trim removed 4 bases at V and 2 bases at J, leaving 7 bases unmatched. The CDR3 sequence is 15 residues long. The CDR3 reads CASSPPGTDNTEAFF. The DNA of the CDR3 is TGTGCCAGCAGCCCACCCGGGACAGATAACACTGAAGCTTTCTTT.

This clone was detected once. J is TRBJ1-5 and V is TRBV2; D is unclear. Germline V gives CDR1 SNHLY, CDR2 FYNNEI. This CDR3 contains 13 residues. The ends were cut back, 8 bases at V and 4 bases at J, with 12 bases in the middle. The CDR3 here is CASCFGGNQPQHF. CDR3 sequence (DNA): TGTGCCAGCTGCTTCGGAGGGAATCAGCCCCAGCATTTT.